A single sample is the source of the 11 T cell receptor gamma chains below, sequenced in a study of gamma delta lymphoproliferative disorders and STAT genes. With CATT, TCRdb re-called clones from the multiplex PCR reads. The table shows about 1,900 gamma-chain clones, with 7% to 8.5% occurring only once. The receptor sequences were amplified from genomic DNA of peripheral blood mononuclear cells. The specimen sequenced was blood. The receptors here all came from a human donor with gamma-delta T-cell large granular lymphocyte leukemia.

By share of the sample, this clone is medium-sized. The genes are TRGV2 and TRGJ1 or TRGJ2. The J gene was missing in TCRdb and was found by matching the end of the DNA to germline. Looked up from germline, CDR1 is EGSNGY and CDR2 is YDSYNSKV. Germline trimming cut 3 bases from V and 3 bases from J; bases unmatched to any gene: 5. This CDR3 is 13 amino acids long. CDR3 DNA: TGTGCCACCTGGGACCATGGTTATTATAAGAAACTCTTT. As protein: CATWDHGYYKKLF.

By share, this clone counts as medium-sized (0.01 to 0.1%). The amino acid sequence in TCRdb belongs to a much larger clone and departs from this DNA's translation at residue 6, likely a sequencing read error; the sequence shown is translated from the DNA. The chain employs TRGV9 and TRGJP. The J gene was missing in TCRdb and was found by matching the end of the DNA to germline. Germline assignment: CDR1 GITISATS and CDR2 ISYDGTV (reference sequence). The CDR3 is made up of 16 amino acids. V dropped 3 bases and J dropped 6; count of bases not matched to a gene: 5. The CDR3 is CALWENRELGKKIKVF. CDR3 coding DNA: TGTGCCTTGTGGGAGAATCGAGAGTTGGGCAAAAAAATCAAGGTATTT.

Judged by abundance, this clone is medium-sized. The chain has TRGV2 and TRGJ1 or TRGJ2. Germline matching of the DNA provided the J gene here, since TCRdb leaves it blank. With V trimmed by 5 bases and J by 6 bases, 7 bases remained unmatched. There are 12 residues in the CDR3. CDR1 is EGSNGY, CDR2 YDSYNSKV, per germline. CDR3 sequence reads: CATWGRGYKKLF. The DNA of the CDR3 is TGTGCCACCTGGGGGCGGGGTTATAAGAAACTCTTT.

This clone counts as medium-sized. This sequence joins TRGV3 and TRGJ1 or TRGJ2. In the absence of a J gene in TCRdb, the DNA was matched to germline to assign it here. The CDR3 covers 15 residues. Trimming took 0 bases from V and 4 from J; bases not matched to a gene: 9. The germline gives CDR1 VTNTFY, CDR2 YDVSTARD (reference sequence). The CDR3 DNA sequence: TGTGCCACCTGGGACAGGGGGTGGAAGTATTATAAGAAACTCTTT. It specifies CATWDRGWKYYKKLF.

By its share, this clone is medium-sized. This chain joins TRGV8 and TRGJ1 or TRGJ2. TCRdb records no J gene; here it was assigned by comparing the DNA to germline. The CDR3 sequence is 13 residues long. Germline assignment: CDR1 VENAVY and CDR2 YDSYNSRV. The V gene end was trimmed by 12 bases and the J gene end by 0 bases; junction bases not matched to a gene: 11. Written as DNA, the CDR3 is TGTGCCCCTTTCCCCGGGAATTATTATAAGAAACTCTTT. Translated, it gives CAPFPGNYYKKLF.

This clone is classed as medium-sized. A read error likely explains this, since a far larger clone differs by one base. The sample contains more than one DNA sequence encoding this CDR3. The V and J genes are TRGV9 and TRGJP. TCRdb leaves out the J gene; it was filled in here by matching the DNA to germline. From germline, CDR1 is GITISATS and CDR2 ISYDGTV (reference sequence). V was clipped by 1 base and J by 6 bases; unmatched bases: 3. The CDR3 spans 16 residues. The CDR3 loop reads CALWEVTELGKKIKVF. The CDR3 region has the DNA TGTGCCTTGTGGGAGGTAACAGAGTTGGGCAAAAAAATCAAGGTATTT.

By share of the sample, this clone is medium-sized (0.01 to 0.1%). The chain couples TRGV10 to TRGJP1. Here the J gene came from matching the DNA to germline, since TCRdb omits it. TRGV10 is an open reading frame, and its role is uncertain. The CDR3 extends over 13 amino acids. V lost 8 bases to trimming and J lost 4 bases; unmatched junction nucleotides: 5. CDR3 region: CAAWDDTGWFKIF. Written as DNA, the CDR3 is TGTGCTGCGTGGGATGACACTGGTTGGTTCAAGATATTT.

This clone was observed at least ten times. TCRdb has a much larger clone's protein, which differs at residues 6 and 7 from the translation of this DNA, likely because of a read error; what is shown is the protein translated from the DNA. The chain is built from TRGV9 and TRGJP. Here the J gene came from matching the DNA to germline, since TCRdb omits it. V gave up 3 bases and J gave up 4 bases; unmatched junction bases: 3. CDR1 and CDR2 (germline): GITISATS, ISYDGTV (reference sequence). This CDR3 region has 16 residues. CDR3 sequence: CALWEHQELGKKIKVF. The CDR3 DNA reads TGTGCCTTGTGGGAGCACCAAGAGTTGGGCAAAAAAATCAAGGTATTT.

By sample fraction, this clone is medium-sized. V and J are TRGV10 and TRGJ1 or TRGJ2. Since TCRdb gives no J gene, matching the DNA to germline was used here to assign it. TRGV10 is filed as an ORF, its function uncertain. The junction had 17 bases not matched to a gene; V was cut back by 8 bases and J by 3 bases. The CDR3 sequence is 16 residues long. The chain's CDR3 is CAAWDYWPPFYYKKLF. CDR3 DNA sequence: TGTGCTGCGTGGGATTATTGGCCCCCTTTTTATTATAAGAAACTCTTT.

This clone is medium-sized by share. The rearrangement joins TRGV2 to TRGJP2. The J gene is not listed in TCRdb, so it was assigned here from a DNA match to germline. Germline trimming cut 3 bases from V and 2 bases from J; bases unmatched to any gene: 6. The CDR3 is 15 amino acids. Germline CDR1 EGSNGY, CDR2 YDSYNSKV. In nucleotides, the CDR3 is TGTGCCACCTGGGACCCCAAAAGTAGTGATTGGATCAAGACGTTT. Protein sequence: CATWDPKSSDWIKTF.

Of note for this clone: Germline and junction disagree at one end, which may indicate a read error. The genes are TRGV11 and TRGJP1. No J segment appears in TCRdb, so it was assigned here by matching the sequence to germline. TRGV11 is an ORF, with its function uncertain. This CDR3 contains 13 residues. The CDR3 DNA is TGTGCCTGCTGGAAGAGCACTGGTTGGTCCAAGATATTT. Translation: CACWKSTGWSKIF.